The sequence of this TCR beta chain was determined in a study of Graves' ophthalmopathy and Graves' hyperthyroidism. Germline lookup yields CDR1 SGHRS and CDR2 YFSETQ. The CDR3 runs 13 residues. Trimming took 5 bases from V and 4 from J; bases not matched to a gene: 4. At least ten counts were recorded for this clonotype. Its cognate antigen is unknown. Study results and limitations: Most expanded thyroid clonotypes above 0.001 frequency also appeared in blood. The model forecast ophthalmopathy progression, reaching roughly 64% sensitivity and 72.22% specificity.

Certain patients, namely those with other autoimmune diseases, uncontrolled infections, pregnancy or lactation, were excluded. TCR beta CDR3 amplification used RNA transcripts. Following a first-round RT-PCR that used HTBI primers, a second-round multiplex PCR was carried out. Via MiXCR, TCRdb re-called the multiplex PCR reads, giving one row per CDR3 protein. The sample yields roughly 400,000 distinct CDR3 sequences, about a sixth seen once. Sequencing was done on a sample of peripheral blood. The receptor was derived from an adult woman with stable Graves' hyperthyroidism. This chain joins TRBV5-1 and TRBJ2-7, with TRBD1 identical over 9 bases. The CDR3 protein is CASRQGASYEQYF. CDR3 nucleotide sequence: TGCGCCAGCAGACAGGGGGCCTCGTACGAGCAGTACTTC. Full variable domain (rest looked up from reference TRBV5-1 and TRBJ2-7): KAGVTQTPRYLIKTRGQQVTLSCSPISGHRSVSWYQQTPGQGLQFLFEYFSETQRNKGNFPGRFSGRQFSNSRSEMNVSTLELGDSALYLCASRQGASYEQYFGPGTRLTVT.